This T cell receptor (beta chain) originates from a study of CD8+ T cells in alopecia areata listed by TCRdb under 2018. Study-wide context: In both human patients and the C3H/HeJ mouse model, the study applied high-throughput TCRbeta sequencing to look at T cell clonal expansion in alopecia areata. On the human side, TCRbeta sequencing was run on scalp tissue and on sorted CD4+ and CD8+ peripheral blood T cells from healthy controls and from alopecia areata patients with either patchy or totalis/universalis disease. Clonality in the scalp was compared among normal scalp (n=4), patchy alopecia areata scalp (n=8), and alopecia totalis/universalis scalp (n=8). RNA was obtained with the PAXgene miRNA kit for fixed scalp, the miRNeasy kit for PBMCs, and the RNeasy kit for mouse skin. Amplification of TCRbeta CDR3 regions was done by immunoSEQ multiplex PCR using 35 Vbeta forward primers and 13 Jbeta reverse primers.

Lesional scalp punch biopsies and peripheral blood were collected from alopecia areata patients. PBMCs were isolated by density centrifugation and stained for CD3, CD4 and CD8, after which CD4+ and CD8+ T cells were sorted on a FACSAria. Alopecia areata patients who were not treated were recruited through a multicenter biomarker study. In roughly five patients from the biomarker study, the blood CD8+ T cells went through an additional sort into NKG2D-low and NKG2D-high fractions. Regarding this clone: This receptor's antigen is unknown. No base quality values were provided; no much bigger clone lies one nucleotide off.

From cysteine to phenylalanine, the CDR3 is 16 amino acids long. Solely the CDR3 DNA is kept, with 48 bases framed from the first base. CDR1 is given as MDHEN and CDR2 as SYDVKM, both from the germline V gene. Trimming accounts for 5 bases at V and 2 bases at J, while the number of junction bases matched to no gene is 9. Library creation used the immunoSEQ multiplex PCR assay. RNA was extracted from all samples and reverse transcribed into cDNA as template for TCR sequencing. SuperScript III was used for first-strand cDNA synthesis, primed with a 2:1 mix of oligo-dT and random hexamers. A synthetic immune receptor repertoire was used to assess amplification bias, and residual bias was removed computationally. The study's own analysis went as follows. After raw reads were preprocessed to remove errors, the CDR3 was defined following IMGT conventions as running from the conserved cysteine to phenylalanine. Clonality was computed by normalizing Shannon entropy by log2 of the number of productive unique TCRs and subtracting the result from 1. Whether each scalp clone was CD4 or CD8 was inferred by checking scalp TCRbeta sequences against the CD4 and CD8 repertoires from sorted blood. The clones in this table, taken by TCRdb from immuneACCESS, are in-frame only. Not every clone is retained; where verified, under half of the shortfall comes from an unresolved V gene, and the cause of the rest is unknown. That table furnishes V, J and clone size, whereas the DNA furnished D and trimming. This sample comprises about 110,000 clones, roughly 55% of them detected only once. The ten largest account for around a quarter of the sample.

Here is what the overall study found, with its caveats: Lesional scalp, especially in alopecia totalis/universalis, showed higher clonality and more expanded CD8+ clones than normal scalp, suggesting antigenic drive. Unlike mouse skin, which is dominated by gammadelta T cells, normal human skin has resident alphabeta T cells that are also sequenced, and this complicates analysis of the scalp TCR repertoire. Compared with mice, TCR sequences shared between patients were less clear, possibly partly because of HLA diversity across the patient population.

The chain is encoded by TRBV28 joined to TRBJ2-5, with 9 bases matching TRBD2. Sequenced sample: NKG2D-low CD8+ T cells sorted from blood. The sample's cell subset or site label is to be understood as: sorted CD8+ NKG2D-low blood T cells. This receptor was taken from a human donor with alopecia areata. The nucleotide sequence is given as TGTGCCAGCAGTGACAGACTAGCGGTTTCACAAGAGACCCAGTACTTC. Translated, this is CASSDRLAVSQETQYF.